A single sample is the source of the 27 T cell receptor beta chains below, sequenced in a study of T cell responses to AZD1222 COVID-19 vaccine. Profiled with immunoSEQ multiplex PCR; TCRdb holds only in-frame clones, not every one. The sample has some 120,000 clones, around 90% seen once. This specimen was peripheral blood, taken on day 0 of AZD1222 vaccination. The receptors were gathered from an adult in good health.

This chain connects TRBV6-5 to TRBJ2-3; the D gene is possibly TRBD1 (5 bases). Trimming left V 6 bases short and J 4 bases short, with 11 bases between. Per the germline V gene, CDR1 is MNHEY and CDR2 is SVGAGI. The CDR3 contains 13 residues. For the CDR3, the DNA is TGTGCCAGCAGCTACAGGCTGGCAGATACGCAGTATTTT. It translates to CASSYRLADTQYF.

The gene calls are TRBV27 and TRBJ2-7; D is possibly TRBD1 (5 bases). Trimming took 6 bases from V and 1 from J, leaving 10 bases between them. Germline V gives CDR1 MNHEY, CDR2 SMNVEV (reference sequence). The CDR3 extends over 13 amino acids. The CDR3 spells CASRADISYEQYF. CDR3 sequence (DNA): TGTGCCAGCAGGGCGGACATTTCCTACGAGCAGTACTTC.

This clone was recorded only once. The V call is TRBV14, the J call TRBJ1-1; no clear D gene. The length of the CDR3 is 13 residues. Germline V gene lookup returns CDR1 SGHDN and CDR2 FVKESK. V was shortened by 5 bases and J by 2 bases, with 9 bases between the two germline ends. Written as DNA, the CDR3 is TGTGCCAGCAGCTGGGGAGGAAACACTGAAGCTTTCTTT. Translating it yields CASSWGGNTEAFF. The full variable domain, with the rest looked up from reference TRBV14 and TRBJ1-1, is EAGVTQFPSHSVIEKGQTVTLRCDPISGHDNLYWYRRVMGKEIKFLLHFVKESKQDESGMPNNRFLAERTGGTYSTLKVQPAELEDSGVYFCASSWGGNTEAFFGQGTRLTVV.

The rearrangement joins TRBV6-5 to TRBJ1-1, with D possibly matching TRBD1 (5 bases). This CDR3 is built from 15 residues. V lost 5 bases to trimming and J lost 5 bases, with 18 bases between them. Germline V gene lookup returns CDR1 MNHEY and CDR2 SVGAGI. The chain's CDR3 is CASSLRGTGNTEAFF. The DNA of the CDR3 is TGTGCCAGCAGTCTCCGCGGGACGGGGAATACTGAAGCTTTCTTT.

This clone appeared a single time. V gene TRBV19 combines with J gene TRBJ1-5; tentatively, D is TRBD1 (6 bases). V was shortened by 7 bases and J by 2 bases, with 12 bases between the two germline ends. This CDR3 has 14 residues. Germline V gene lookup returns CDR1 LNHDA and CDR2 SQIVND (reference sequence). As DNA, the CDR3 is TGTGCCAGTAAGGGGGGGGCAGGCAATCAGCCCCAGCATTTT. Translating it yields CASKGGAGNQPQHF. The full variable domain, with the rest looked up from reference TRBV19 and TRBJ1-5, is DGGITQSPKYLFRKEGQNVTLSCEQNLNHDAMYWYRQDPGQGLRLIYYSQIVNDFQKGDIAEGYSVSREKKESFPLTVTSAQKNPTAFYLCASKGGAGNQPQHFGDGTRLSIL.

The chain joins TRBV5-1 to TRBJ1-1; no clear D. Trimming cost V 4 bases and J 11 bases, with 21 bases left between them. CDR3 length: 14 amino acids. CDR1 is SGHRS and CDR2 is YFSETQ in the germline V gene. The CDR3 sequence is CASSTNPQDVVAFF. The CDR3 DNA sequence: TGCGCCAGCAGCACAAACCCCCAGGACGTGGTGGCTTTCTTT.

The chain combines TRBV5-5 with TRBJ2-7, with TRBD1 matching over 9 bases. Looked up from germline, CDR1 is SGHKS and CDR2 is YYEKEE (reference sequence). The ends lost 1 base at V and 7 bases at J; junction bases unmatched: 9. The CDR3 runs to 15 residues. CDR3: CASSLRDRDWGEQYF. As DNA, the CDR3 is TGTGCCAGCAGCTTGCGGGACAGGGATTGGGGAGAGCAGTACTTC.

The CDR3 bases are TGTGCCAGCAGCTTAGAATCCGGACTAGCGGCGGGCAATGAGCAGTTCTTC. Translation gives CASSLESGLAAGNEQFF. V gene TRBV11-3 combines with J gene TRBJ2-1, with 10 bases aligning to TRBD2. Trimming took 0 bases from V and 6 from J; bases not matched to a gene: 8. The germline CDR1 and CDR2 sequences are SGHNT and YENEEA. There are 17 residues in the CDR3.

The chain combines TRBV13 with TRBJ2-7; TRBD1 or TRBD2 may be the D gene (6 bases each). Germline V lookup: CDR1 PRHDT, CDR2 FYEKMQ (reference sequence). CDR3 length equals 14 residues. Between the trimmed V and J ends, which lost 5 bases and 1 base, there was a span of 12 bases. DNA for the CDR3: TGTGCCAGCAGCCGAGGGGGGTCGTCCTACGAGCAGTACTTC. Its translation is CASSRGGSSYEQYF.

This clone came up once. The sample contains more than one DNA sequence encoding this CDR3. The J gene is TRBJ1-3, the V gene TRBV6-5; D might be TRBD1 (5 bases). CDR3 length equals 16 residues. V shed 0 bases and J shed 1 base, with 10 bases lying between them. CDR1 and CDR2 (germline): MNHEY, SVGAGI. For the CDR3, the DNA is TGTGCCAGCAGTTACTCGAGTAGACAGTCTGGAAACACCATATATTTT. This translates into CASSYSSRQSGNTIYF.

The CDR3 DNA reads TGTGCCAGCAGCTTGGTGGGTTTACAGAAAAACACCGGGGAGCTGTTTTTT. It encodes CASSLVGLQKNTGELFF. The rearrangement links TRBV5-4 to TRBJ2-2; D remains ambiguous. The germline CDR1 and CDR2 sequences are SGHNT and YYREEE (reference sequence). Trimming took off 0 bases at V and 2 bases at J, with 14 bases between the two ends. CDR3 size: 17 residues. The whole variable domain, remainder taken from reference TRBV5-4 and TRBJ2-2, is ETGVTQSPTHLIKTRGQQVTLRCSSQSGHNTVSWYQQALGQGPQFIFQYYREEENGRGNFPPRFSGLQFPNYSSELNVNALELDDSALYLCASSLVGLQKNTGELFFGEGSRLTVL.

The gene calls are TRBV7-9 and TRBJ2-7; D may be TRBD1 or TRBD2 (5 bases each). The ends were cut back, 5 bases at V and 5 bases at J, with 10 bases in the middle. The length of the CDR3 is 12 residues. In germline, CDR1 is SEHNR, CDR2 FQNEAQ (reference sequence). The CDR3 here is CASSPRDHEQYF. The CDR3 bases are TGTGCCAGCAGCCCCAGGGACCACGAGCAGTACTTC.

V gene TRBV4-1 combines with J gene TRBJ1-3; D is ambiguous. The CDR3 length is 15 residues. Trimming cost V 0 bases and J 0 bases, with 6 bases left between them. The germline V gene encodes CDR1 MGHRA and CDR2 YSYEKL. CDR3 DNA sequence: TGCGCCAGCAGCCAAGATAGATTCTCTGGAAACACCATATATTTT. Translating it yields CASSQDRFSGNTIYF.

The chain recombines TRBV18 with TRBJ1-4, with unresolved D. Germline values: CDR1 KGHSH, CDR2 LQKENI. The CDR3 has 16 amino acids. The V gene lost 3 bases and the J gene lost 0 bases, with 11 bases spanning the gap. CDR3 in DNA: TGTGCCAGCTCACCCCGTTTCGAAGCAACTAATGAAAAACTGTTTTTT. Translated: CASSPRFEATNEKLFF.

This chain joins TRBV6-5 and TRBJ2-2; no clear D gene. Per germline, CDR1 MNHEY and CDR2 SVGAGI. The V end was cut by 0 bases, the J end by 2 bases, with 7 bases between. This CDR3 is built from 15 residues. This CDR3 is CASSYSPRNTGELFF. CDR3 in DNA: TGTGCCAGCAGTTACTCCCCGCGAAACACCGGGGAGCTGTTTTTT.

The chain has TRBV5-6 and TRBJ2-6; no clear D. The CDR3 spans 13 residues. The germline gives CDR1 SGHDT, CDR2 YYEEEE. The germline V and J ends were trimmed by 5 bases and 3 bases, with 6 bases remaining between them. The CDR3 coding sequence is TGTGCCAGCAGTTCGGGTGGGGCCAACGTCCTGACTTTC. Translated, it gives CASSSGGANVLTF.

The genes are TRBV5-5 and TRBJ1-2; D call uncertain. Trimming stripped 3 bases from V and 2 bases from J, with 5 bases between. This CDR3 contains 12 residues. Germline CDR1 SGHKS, CDR2 YYEKEE (reference sequence). The chain's CDR3 is CASSSVNYGYTF. CDR3 bases: TGTGCCAGCAGCTCTGTAAACTATGGCTACACCTTC.

The chain has TRBV11-2 and TRBJ2-3; D gene uncertain. Germline-derived CDR1 and CDR2 are SGHAT and FQNNGV. This CDR3 is 12 amino acids long. The V end was cut by 5 bases, the J end by 7 bases, with 10 bases between. Here the CDR3 DNA reads TGTGCCAGCAGCACCTACCAAAATACGCAGTATTTT. This encodes CASSTYQNTQYF.

V gene TRBV7-2 combines with J gene TRBJ1-1, with a weak D call TRBD1 (6 bases). V was cut by 1 base and J by 2 bases, with 17 bases left in between. The CDR3 runs 17 residues. Germline V gene lookup returns CDR1 SGHTA and CDR2 FQGNSA. CDR3 protein: CASSLGFQGRRNTEAFF. DNA of the CDR3: TGTGCCAGCAGCTTAGGGTTTCAGGGGCGGAGAAACACTGAAGCTTTCTTT. Based on the CDR3 plus reference TRBV7-2 and TRBJ1-1, the full variable domain is GAGVSQSPSNKVTEKGKDVELRCDPISGHTALYWYRQSLGQGLEFLIYFQGNSAPDKSGLPSDRFSAERTGGSVSTLTIQRTQQEDSAVYLCASSLGFQGRRNTEAFFGQGTRLTVV.

The J gene is TRBJ2-7, the V gene TRBV6-2 or TRBV6-3; D is unclear. V lost 0 bases and J lost 6, with 6 bases in between. This CDR3 is built from 12 residues. Germline V CDR1 and CDR2: MNHEY, SVGEGT. The CDR3 DNA follows: TGTGCCAGCAGTTACTCGATTGGCGAGCAGTACTTC. As protein: CASSYSIGEQYF.

The chain carries TRBV5-5 and TRBJ2-3; D perhaps matches TRBD2 (5 bases). The CDR3 is 14 residues long. Trimming shortened V by 1 base and J by 1 base, and 7 bases separated the two germline ends. Germline CDR1 and CDR2: SGHKS and YYEKEE (reference sequence). CDR3 in amino acids: CASSLYGGTDTQYF. The CDR3 DNA is TGTGCCAGCAGCTTGTACGGGGGCACAGATACGCAGTATTTT.

The genes are TRBV16 and TRBJ1-4, with D uncertain. The ends were cut back, 2 bases at V and 4 bases at J, with 14 bases in the middle. CDR1 and CDR2 from the germline V gene are KGHSY and FQNENV. This CDR3 spans 16 amino acids. The CDR3 sequence is CASSQLGPPINEKLFF. CDR3 nucleotide sequence: TGTGCCAGCAGCCAACTCGGGCCACCCATTAATGAAAAACTGTTTTTT.

This clone was detected once. Written as DNA, the CDR3 is TGTGCCAGCACTATGGACAGGGTTAATTCACCCCTCCACTTT. Its protein is CASTMDRVNSPLHF. V and J are TRBV3-1 (or the pseudogene TRBV3-2) and TRBJ1-6; 8 bases are a match to TRBD1. With 7 bases clipped from V and 6 bases from J, the junction kept 5 bases outside the gene matches. The CDR3 is 14 amino acids. Germline CDR1 LGHDT, CDR2 YNNKEL (reference sequence).

This clone was seen only a few times. The rearrangement uses TRBV11-2 and TRBJ2-7, with D perhaps assigned TRBD1 or TRBD2 (5 bases each). Per germline, CDR1 SGHAT and CDR2 FQNNGV. V dropped 3 bases and J dropped 2 bases, with 11 bases sitting between them. This CDR3 region has 14 residues. The CDR3 nucleotides are TGTGCCAGCAGCTTGGGACGGATGACCTACGAGCAGTACTTC. Translation gives CASSLGRMTYEQYF.

The chain couples TRBV9 to TRBJ2-1, with TRBD2 matching over 11 bases. J was trimmed by 7 bases and V by 6 bases; bases with no gene match: 9. Germline-derived CDR1 and CDR2 are SGDLS and YYNGEE. CDR3 length: 15 amino acids. CDR3 sequence reads: CASNDDTSGGNEQFF. CDR3 sequence (DNA): TGTGCCAGCAACGACGACACTAGCGGGGGAAATGAGCAGTTCTTC.

The V call is TRBV30, the J call TRBJ1-5; TRBD1 might be the D (5 bases). The CDR3 has 12 residues. Trimming took off 6 bases at V and 5 bases at J, with 11 bases between the two ends. Germline V gene sequence: CDR1 GTSNPN, CDR2 SVGIG (reference sequence). The CDR3 protein is CACREGYQPQHF. The CDR3 nucleotides are TGTGCCTGCCGTGAGGGGTATCAGCCCCAGCATTTT.

V is TRBV9 and J is TRBJ2-2, with D maybe TRBD1 (6 bases). V gave up 3 bases and J gave up 3 bases, with 15 bases separating them. The CDR3 contains 16 residues. CDR1 SGDLS and CDR2 YYNGEE come from the germline V gene. The CDR3: CASSASGGSDTGELFF. Here the CDR3 DNA reads TGTGCCAGCAGCGCTAGTGGGGGCTCGGACACCGGGGAGCTGTTTTTT.